Below, 24 T cell receptor beta chains from the same sample are listed, as sequenced in a study of cytomegalovirus exposure and HLA in healthy donors. 13 Jbeta primers and 60 Vbeta primers were used for the PCR. TCRdb keeps only in-frame clones here, not all; method: immunoSEQ multiplex PCR. The sample includes around 94,000 clones, around 79% of them seen just once. Sequenced sample: PBMCs. The receptors stem from a woman aged 40 to 55 in good health and CMV-seronegative.

The J gene is TRBJ2-5, the V gene TRBV6-5; D unclear. Germline V gene sequence: CDR1 MNHEY, CDR2 SVGAGI. The CDR3 contains 14 residues. V was cut by 8 bases and J by 5 bases, with 18 bases left in between. CDR3: CASRRERLMETQYF. CDR3 bases: TGTGCCAGCCGGAGAGAACGGCTTATGGAGACCCAGTACTTC.

The J gene is TRBJ1-5, the V gene TRBV19; 8 nucleotides match TRBD1. In germline, CDR1 is LNHDA, CDR2 SQIVND (reference sequence). The CDR3 sequence is 15 residues long. After removal of 7 bases from V and 1 base from J, the junction contained 6 bases not matched to a gene. In DNA form, the CDR3 reads TGTGCCAGTACCGACAGGGGTCGGAGCAATCAGCCCCAGCATTTT. Its translation: CASTDRGRSNQPQHF.

V usage is TRBV20-1 and J usage is TRBJ2-1; D ambiguous. From germline, CDR1 is DFQATT and CDR2 SNEGSKA (reference sequence). The germline V and J ends were trimmed by 4 bases and 7 bases, with 5 bases remaining between them. The CDR3 sequence is 10 residues long. The CDR3 nucleotides read TGCAGTGCTACCAGAAATGAGCAGTTCTTC. It codes for CSATRNEQFF.

J is TRBJ2-5 and V is TRBV5-1; 13 bases fit TRBD2. The ends lost 4 bases at V and 5 bases at J; junction bases unmatched: 11. Germline V gene data show CDR1 as SGHRS and CDR2 as YFSETQ. The CDR3 runs 17 residues. CDR3 region: CASSPGTSGARAETQYF. The CDR3 DNA sequence: TGCGCCAGCAGCCCAGGGACTAGCGGGGCGCGTGCTGAGACCCAGTACTTC.

The rearrangement joins TRBV7-2 to TRBJ2-3; 10 positions agree with TRBD2. The germline V gene encodes CDR1 SGHTA and CDR2 FQGNSA. V shed 4 bases and J 2 bases; nucleotides not matched to a gene: 12. This CDR3 contains 18 residues. The CDR3 loop reads CASSSRSGGYSFTDTQYF. Here the CDR3 DNA reads TGTGCCAGCAGCTCACGTAGCGGGGGGTATTCCTTCACAGATACGCAGTATTTT.

The chain links TRBV29-1 to TRBJ1-1; weak D call: TRBD1 (5 bases). Germline lookup yields CDR1 SQVTM and CDR2 ANQGSEA. V lost 7 bases to trimming and J lost 4 bases, with 10 bases between them. The CDR3 runs 11 residues. The CDR3 DNA reads TGCAGCGCCTGGCAGGGCACTGAAGCTTTCTTT. Amino acids: CSAWQGTEAFF. The variable domain in full, with the rest retrieved from reference TRBV29-1 and TRBJ1-1, is SAVISQKPSRDICQRGTSLTIQCQVDSQVTMMFWYRQQPGQSLTLIATANQGSEATYESGFVIDKFPISRPNLTFSTLTVSNMSPEDSSIYLCSAWQGTEAFFGQGTRLTVV.

This sequence joins TRBV6-5 and TRBJ1-5; 8 positions agree with TRBD1. CDR1 and CDR2 from the germline V gene are MNHEY and SVGAGI. V was clipped by 4 bases and J by 2 bases; unmatched bases: 1. The CDR3 is made up of 14 amino acids. CDR3 loop: CASSSQGGNQPQHF. The CDR3 bases are TGTGCCAGCAGTTCACAGGGGGGCAATCAGCCCCAGCATTTT.

Here the CDR3 reads CASSPDRGQSYTF. The CDR3 DNA is TGTGCCAGCAGCCCCGACAGGGGGCAGAGCTACACCTTC. The chain joins TRBV11-2 to TRBJ1-2; 10 bases are a match to TRBD1. With V trimmed by 5 bases and J by 9 bases, 6 bases remained unmatched. The CDR3 consists of 13 residues. Germline-derived CDR1 and CDR2 are SGHAT and FQNNGV. Supplemented by reference TRBV11-2 and TRBJ1-2, the full variable domain reads EAGVAQSPRYKIIEKRQSVAFWCNPISGHATLYWYQQILGQGPKLLIQFQNNGVVDDSQLPKDRFSAERLKGVDSTLKIQPAKLEDSAVYLCASSPDRGQSYTFGSGTRLTVV.

This clone was detected a few times. V and J are TRBV16 and TRBJ1-2, with a tentative D call TRBD1 (5 bases). With 0 bases removed from V and 7 bases from J, the gap between germline ends came to 12 bases. This CDR3 spans 14 amino acids. In germline, CDR1 is KGHSY, CDR2 FQNENV. The CDR3 region is CASSQSGRVGGYTF. CDR3 nucleotide sequence: TGTGCCAGCAGCCAATCGGGCAGGGTTGGTGGCTACACCTTC.

This sequence joins TRBV9 and TRBJ1-5, with D uncertain. The CDR3 loop spans 15 amino acids. With 0 bases removed from V and 6 bases from J, the gap between germline ends came to 13 bases. The germline V gene has CDR1 SGDLS and CDR2 YYNGEE. CDR3 sequence reads: CASSVDPAGSQPQHF. The CDR3 DNA reads as TGTGCCAGCAGCGTAGACCCCGCCGGGAGTCAGCCCCAGCATTTT.

The V gene is TRBV6-1, the J gene TRBJ2-7, with 8 bases identical to TRBD1. V shed 3 bases and J 4 bases; nucleotides not matched to a gene: 11. The CDR3 spans 16 residues. Germline CDR1 is MNHNS and CDR2 is SASEGT. The CDR3 nucleotides are TGTGCCAGCAGTGATCGACAGGGGCGGCTGAGGTACGAGCAGTACTTC. Residues: CASSDRQGRLRYEQYF.

J is TRBJ1-5 and V is TRBV9, with TRBD1 matching 7 bases. Unmatched junction bases numbered 29, after V lost 0 bases and J lost 5 bases. The germline gives CDR1 SGDLS, CDR2 YYNGEE. This CDR3 contains 23 residues. The CDR3 protein is CASSVGQGVYIPSIRFQDQPQHF. CDR3 DNA sequence: TGTGCCAGCAGCGTAGGACAGGGTGTATATATCCCGTCTATTCGATTTCAAGATCAGCCCCAGCATTTT.

The chain recombines TRBV27 with TRBJ2-1, with D tentatively TRBD2 (5 bases). Deletions cut 6 bases from V and 8 bases from J, with 23 bases between. CDR3 length equals 16 residues. Germline V gene sequence: CDR1 MNHEY, CDR2 SMNVEV (reference sequence). CDR3 loop: CASSVSPQLGSDEQFF. The DNA for the CDR3 is TGTGCCAGCAGCGTTTCCCCGCAACTAGGTTCGGATGAGCAGTTCTTC.

The chain joins TRBV4-1 to TRBJ1-3, with D unclear. The CDR3 has 13 residues. Per germline, CDR1 MGHRA and CDR2 YSYEKL. Trimming removed 0 bases at V and 8 bases at J, with 8 bases between. CDR3 amino acids: CASSQDTGDTIYF. The CDR3 DNA reads as TGCGCCAGCAGCCAAGATACCGGGGACACCATATATTTT.

This chain uses TRBV11-2 with TRBJ2-2, with D possibly being TRBD1 (6 bases). This CDR3 has 15 amino acids. Germline lookup yields CDR1 SGHAT and CDR2 FQNNGV. V lost 3 bases and J lost 7, with 15 bases in between. This CDR3 is CASSFFEQGDGELFF. The CDR3 nucleotides are TGTGCCAGCAGCTTTTTCGAACAGGGTGACGGGGAGCTGTTTTTT. Full variable domain (outside the CDR3, taken from reference TRBV11-2 and TRBJ2-2): EAGVAQSPRYKIIEKRQSVAFWCNPISGHATLYWYQQILGQGPKLLIQFQNNGVVDDSQLPKDRFSAERLKGVDSTLKIQPAKLEDSAVYLCASSFFEQGDGELFFGEGSRLTVL.

The rearrangement links TRBV7-6 to TRBJ2-3; 11 nucleotides line up with TRBD2. The germline V gene has CDR1 SGHVS and CDR2 FNYEAQ. V lost 5 bases and J lost 3; bases outside the gene matches: 7. The CDR3 contains 16 residues. CDR3 region: CASSNPTSGVTDTQYF. The CDR3 DNA sequence: TGTGCCAGCAGCAATCCGACTAGCGGGGTTACAGATACGCAGTATTTT.

This clone was counted a few times. The chain recombines TRBV15 with TRBJ2-7, with TRBD1 matching 7 bases. The ends lost 5 bases at V and 6 bases at J; junction bases unmatched: 7. The CDR3 has 13 residues. Germline CDR1 LNHNV, CDR2 YYDKDF (reference sequence). CDR3 protein: CATSGLRGFEQYF. CDR3 in DNA: TGTGCCACCAGCGGGCTCAGGGGGTTCGAGCAGTACTTC.

The chain carries TRBV4-1 and TRBJ2-4, with 9 bases identical to TRBD2. The V gene's germline CDR1 is MGHRA and CDR2 YSYEKL. V shed 6 bases and J 12 bases; nucleotides not matched to a gene: 6. CDR3 size: 12 residues. The CDR3 nucleotides read TGCGCCAGCAGTCCTTCTAGCGGGGATCAGTACTTC. Protein product: CASSPSSGDQYF.

The V gene is TRBV19, the J gene TRBJ1-1, with 9 bases that match TRBD1. Germline values: CDR1 LNHDA, CDR2 SQIVND (reference sequence). The CDR3 is 13 amino acids. V lost 7 bases and J lost 6; bases outside the gene matches: 6. The CDR3 loop reads CASTKDRGAEAFF. CDR3 DNA: TGTGCCAGTACCAAGGACAGGGGCGCTGAAGCTTTCTTT.

This clone was seen a single time. The CDR3 sequence: CASSFSSYGYTF. CDR3 DNA: TGTGCCAGCAGCTTCTCCAGCTATGGCTACACCTTC. V usage is TRBV7-2 and J usage is TRBJ1-2; no definite D call. V was trimmed by 3 bases and J by 4 bases, leaving 6 bases between them. The CDR3 length is 12 residues. CDR1 and CDR2 (germline): SGHTA, FQGNSA.

V is TRBV5-1 and J is TRBJ1-4; 7 nucleotides agree with TRBD1. Germline CDR1 and CDR2: SGHRS and YFSETQ. The CDR3 has 16 residues. V shed 1 base, J shed 7 bases, and the junction held 10 bases outside the gene matches. The chain's CDR3 is CASSLLFATGIEKLFF. CDR3 nucleotide sequence: TGCGCCAGCAGCTTGCTCTTTGCGACAGGGATTGAAAAACTGTTTTTT.

The CDR3 DNA reads TGTGCCTGGAGGATGGTGGCCTCCACAGATACGCAGTATTTT. Amino acids: CAWRMVASTDTQYF. The gene calls are TRBV30 and TRBJ2-3; D uncertain. The CDR3 has 14 amino acids. The germline CDR1 and CDR2 sequences are GTSNPN and SVGIG (reference sequence). The V end was cut by 3 bases, the J end by 2 bases, with 12 bases between. Complete variable domain (other parts from reference TRBV30 and TRBJ2-3): SQTIHQWPATLVQPVGSPLSLECTVEGTSNPNLYWYRQAAGRGLQLLFYSVGIGQISSEVPQNLSASRPQDRQFILSSKKLLLSDSGFYLCAWRMVASTDTQYFGPGTRLTVL.

The chain employs TRBV28 and TRBJ2-7, with 12 nucleotides matching TRBD1. After removal of 4 bases from V and 4 bases from J, the junction contained 5 bases not matched to a gene. Germline CDR1 reads MDHEN; CDR2 reads SYDVKM. The CDR3 length is 15 residues. The CDR3 DNA sequence: TGTGCCAGCAGTTCACCGGGACAGGGGGCTTACGAGCAGTACTTC. Translating it yields CASSSPGQGAYEQYF.

The rearrangement joins TRBV7-9 to TRBJ2-7; TRBD1 matches 8 bases. Trimming cost V 6 bases and J 2 bases; bases outside gene matches: 15. CDR1 SEHNR and CDR2 FQNEAQ come from the germline V gene (reference sequence). CDR3 length: 17 residues. CDR3 loop: CASRPQTGQGPAYEQYF. CDR3 DNA: TGTGCCAGCAGGCCGCAAACCGGACAGGGACCTGCCTACGAGCAGTACTTC.